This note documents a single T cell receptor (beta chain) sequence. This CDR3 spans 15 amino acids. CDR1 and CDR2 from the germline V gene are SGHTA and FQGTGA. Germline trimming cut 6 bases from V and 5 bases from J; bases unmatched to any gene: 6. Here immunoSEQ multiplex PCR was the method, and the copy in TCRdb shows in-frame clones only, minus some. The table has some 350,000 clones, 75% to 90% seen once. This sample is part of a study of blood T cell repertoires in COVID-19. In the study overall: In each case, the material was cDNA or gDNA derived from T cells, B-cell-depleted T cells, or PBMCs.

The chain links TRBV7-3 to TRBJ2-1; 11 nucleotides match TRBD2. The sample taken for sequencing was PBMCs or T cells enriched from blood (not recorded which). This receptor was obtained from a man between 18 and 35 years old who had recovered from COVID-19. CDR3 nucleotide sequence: TGTGCCAGCAGTCTCGGGGGACTAGCGGACAATGAGCAGTTCTTC. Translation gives CASSLGGLADNEQFF.